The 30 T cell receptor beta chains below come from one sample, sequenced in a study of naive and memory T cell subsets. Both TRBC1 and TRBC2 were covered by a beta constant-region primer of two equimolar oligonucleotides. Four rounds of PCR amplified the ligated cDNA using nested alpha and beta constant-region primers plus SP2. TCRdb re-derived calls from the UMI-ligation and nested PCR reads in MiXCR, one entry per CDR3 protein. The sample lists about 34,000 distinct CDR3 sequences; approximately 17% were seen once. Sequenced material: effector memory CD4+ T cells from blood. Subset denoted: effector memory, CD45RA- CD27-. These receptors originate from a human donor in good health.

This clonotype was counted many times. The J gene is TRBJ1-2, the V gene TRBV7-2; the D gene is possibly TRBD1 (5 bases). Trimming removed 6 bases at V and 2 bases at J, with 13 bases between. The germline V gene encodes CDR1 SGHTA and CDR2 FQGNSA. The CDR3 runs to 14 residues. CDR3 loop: CASREPDSNYGYTF. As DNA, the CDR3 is TGTGCCAGCAGGGAGCCAGACAGCAACTATGGCTACACCTTC.

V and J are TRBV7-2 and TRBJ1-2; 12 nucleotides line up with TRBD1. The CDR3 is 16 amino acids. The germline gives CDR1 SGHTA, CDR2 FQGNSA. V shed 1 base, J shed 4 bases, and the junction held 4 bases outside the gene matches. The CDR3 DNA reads TGTGCCAGCAGCTTAGGGGGACAGGGGGCCAGCTATGGCTACACCTTC. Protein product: CASSLGGQGASYGYTF.

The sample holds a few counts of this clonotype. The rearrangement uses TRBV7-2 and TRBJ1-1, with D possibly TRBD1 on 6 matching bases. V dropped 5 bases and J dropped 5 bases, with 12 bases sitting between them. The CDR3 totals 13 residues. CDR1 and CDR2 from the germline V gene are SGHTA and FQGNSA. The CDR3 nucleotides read TGTGCCAGCAGCCAACAGGGCGAGACTGAAGCTTTCTTT. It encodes CASSQQGETEAFF.

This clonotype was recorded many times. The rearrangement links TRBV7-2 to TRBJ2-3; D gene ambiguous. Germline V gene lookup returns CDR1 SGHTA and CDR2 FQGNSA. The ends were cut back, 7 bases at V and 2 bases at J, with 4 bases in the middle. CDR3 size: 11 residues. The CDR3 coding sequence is TGTGCCAGCACCTACACAGATACGCAGTATTTT. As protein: CASTYTDTQYF.

The CDR3 reads CASSWDTSAREQYF. CDR3 in DNA: TGTGCCAGCAGCTGGGACACCTCAGCTAGGGAGCAGTACTTC. The chain combines TRBV7-9 with TRBJ2-7, with D maybe TRBD1 (6 bases). This CDR3 comprises 14 residues. Trimming took off 4 bases at V and 7 bases at J, with 17 bases between the two ends. From germline, CDR1 is SEHNR and CDR2 FQNEAQ (reference sequence).

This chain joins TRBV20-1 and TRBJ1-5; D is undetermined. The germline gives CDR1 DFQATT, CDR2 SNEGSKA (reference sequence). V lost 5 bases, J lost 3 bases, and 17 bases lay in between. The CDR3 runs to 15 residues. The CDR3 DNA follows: TGCAGTGCTTCCCCGGGCGGACGGCACAATCAGCCCCAGCATTTT. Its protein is CSASPGGRHNQPQHF.

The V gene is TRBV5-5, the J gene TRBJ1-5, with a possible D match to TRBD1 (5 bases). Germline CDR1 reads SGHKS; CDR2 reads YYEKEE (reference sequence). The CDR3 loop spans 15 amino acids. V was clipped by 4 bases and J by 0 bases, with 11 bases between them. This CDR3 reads CASSLRQTSNQPQHF. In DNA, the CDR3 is TGTGCCAGCAGCCTACGACAGACTAGCAATCAGCCCCAGCATTTT.

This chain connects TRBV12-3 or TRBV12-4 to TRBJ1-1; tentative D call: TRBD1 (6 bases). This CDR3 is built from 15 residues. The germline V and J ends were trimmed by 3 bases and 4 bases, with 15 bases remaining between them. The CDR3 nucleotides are TGTGCCAGCAGTTTCCAGGGGTCTGGGCGCACTGAAGCTTTCTTT. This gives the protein CASSFQGSGRTEAFF.

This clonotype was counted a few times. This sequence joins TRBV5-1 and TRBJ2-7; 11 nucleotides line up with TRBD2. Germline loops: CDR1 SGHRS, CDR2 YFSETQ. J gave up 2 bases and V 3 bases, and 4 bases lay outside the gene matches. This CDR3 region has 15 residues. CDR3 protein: CASSSGTSGTYEQYF. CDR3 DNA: TGCGCCAGCAGCTCCGGGACTAGCGGCACCTACGAGCAGTACTTC.

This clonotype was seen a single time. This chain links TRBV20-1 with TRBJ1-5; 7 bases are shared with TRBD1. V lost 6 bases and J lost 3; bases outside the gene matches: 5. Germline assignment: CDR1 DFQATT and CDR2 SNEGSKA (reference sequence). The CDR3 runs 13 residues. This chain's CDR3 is CSADRVDNQPQHF. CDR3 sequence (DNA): TGCAGTGCCGACAGGGTAGACAATCAGCCCCAGCATTTT.

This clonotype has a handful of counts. CDR3 in DNA: TGCAGCGCGCTCTCACAGGGAAGGGGCCCCAGCTCCTACAATGAGCAGTTCTTC. Its translation is CSALSQGRGPSSYNEQFF. The chain has TRBV29-1 and TRBJ2-1, with a possible D match to TRBD1 (6 bases). The germline V gene encodes CDR1 SQVTM and CDR2 ANQGSEA. The CDR3 runs 18 residues. The V end lost 7 bases, the J end lost 0 bases, and 25 bases lay between the germline ends.

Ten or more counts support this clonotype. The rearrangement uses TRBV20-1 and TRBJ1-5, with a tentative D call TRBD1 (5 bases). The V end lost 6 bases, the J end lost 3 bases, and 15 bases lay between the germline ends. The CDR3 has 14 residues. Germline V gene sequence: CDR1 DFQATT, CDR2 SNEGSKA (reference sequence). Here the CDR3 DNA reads TGCAGTGCGCCGGAGGCAGGGCTCAATCAGCCCCAGCATTTT. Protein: CSAPEAGLNQPQHF.

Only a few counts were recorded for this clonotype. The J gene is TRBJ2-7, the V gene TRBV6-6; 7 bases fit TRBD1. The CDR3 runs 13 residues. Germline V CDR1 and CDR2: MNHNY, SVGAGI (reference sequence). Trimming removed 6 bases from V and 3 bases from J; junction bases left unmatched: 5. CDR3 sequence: CASSQQGNYEQYF. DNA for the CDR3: TGTGCCAGCAGCCAACAGGGGAACTACGAGCAGTACTTC.

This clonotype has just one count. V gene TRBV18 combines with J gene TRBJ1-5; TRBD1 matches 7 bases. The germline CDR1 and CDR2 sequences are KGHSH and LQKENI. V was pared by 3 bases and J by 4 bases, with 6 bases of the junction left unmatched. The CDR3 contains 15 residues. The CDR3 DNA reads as TGTGCCAGCTCACCTGTGACAGGGATAAATCAGCCCCAGCATTTT. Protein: CASSPVTGINQPQHF.

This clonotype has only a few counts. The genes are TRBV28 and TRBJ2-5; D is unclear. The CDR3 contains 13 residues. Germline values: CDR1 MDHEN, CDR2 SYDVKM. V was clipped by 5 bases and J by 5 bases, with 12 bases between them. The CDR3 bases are TGTGCCAGCAGTCCTGTCCCCTCCGAGACCCAGTACTTC. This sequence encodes CASSPVPSETQYF.

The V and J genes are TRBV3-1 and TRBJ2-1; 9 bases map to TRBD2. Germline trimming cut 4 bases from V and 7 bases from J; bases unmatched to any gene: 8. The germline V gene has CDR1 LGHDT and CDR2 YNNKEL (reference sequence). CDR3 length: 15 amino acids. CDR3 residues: CASSLQAGGLNEQFF. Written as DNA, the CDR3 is TGTGCCAGCAGCCTACAAGCGGGAGGCCTGAATGAGCAGTTCTTC.

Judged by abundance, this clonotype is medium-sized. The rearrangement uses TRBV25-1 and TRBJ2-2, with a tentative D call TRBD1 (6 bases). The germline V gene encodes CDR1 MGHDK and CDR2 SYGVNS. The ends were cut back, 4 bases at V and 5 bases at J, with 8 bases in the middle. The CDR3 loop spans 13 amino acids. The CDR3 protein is CASSGTGTGELFF. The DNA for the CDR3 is TGTGCCAGCAGTGGAACAGGGACCGGGGAGCTGTTTTTT.

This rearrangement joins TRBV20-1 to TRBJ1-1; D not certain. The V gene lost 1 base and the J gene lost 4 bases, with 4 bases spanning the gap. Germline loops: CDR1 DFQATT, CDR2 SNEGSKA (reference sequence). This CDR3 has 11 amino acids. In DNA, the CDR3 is TGCAGTGCTAGAGTAGGCACTGAAGCTTTCTTT. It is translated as CSARVGTEAFF.

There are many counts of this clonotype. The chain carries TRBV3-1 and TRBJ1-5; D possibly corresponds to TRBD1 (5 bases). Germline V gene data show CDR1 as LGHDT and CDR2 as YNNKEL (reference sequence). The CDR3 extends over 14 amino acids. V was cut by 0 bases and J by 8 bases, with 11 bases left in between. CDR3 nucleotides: TGTGCCAGCAGCCAAGAGGGGGACGCTAAGCCCCAGCATTTT. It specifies CASSQEGDAKPQHF.

CDR3 in amino acids: CASSTATVALTSPLHF. DNA for the CDR3: TGTGCCAGCAGTACGGCGACTGTAGCGCTTACTTCACCCCTCCACTTT. The chain joins TRBV28 to TRBJ1-6; unclear D gene. This CDR3 contains 16 residues. Germline loops: CDR1 MDHEN, CDR2 SYDVKM. V shed 5 bases and J shed 9 bases, with 20 bases lying between them.

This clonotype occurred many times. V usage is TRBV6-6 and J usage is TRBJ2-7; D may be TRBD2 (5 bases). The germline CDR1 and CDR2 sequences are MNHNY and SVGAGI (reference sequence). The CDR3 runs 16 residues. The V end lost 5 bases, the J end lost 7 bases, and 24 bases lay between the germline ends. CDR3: CASSPPGAVAMGEQYF. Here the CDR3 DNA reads TGTGCCAGCAGTCCCCCAGGAGCCGTAGCGATGGGGGAGCAGTACTTC.

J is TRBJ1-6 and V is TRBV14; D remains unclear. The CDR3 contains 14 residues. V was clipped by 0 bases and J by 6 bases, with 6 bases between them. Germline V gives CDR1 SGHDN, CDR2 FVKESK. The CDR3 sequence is CASSQEARNSPLHF. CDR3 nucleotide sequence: TGTGCCAGCAGCCAAGAGGCCCGTAATTCACCCCTCCACTTT.

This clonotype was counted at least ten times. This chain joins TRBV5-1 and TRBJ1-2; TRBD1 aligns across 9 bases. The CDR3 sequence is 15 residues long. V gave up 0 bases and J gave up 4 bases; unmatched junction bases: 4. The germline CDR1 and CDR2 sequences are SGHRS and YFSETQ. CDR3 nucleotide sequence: TGCGCCAGCAGCTTGGGGACAGGGGACACCTATGGCTACACCTTC. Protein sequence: CASSLGTGDTYGYTF.

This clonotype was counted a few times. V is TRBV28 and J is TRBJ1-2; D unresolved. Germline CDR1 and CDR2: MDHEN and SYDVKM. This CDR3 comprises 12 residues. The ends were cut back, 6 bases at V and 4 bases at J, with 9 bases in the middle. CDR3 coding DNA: TGTGCCAGCAGACTGACCGGCTATGGCTACACCTTC. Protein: CASRLTGYGYTF.

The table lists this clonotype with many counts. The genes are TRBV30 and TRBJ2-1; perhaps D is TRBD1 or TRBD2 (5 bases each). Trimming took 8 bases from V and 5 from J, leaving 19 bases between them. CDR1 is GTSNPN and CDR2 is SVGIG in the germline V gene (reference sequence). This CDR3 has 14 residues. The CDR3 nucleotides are TGTGCCCGGAACCGGGACCTGTCCCACAATGAGCAGTTCTTC. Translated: CARNRDLSHNEQFF.

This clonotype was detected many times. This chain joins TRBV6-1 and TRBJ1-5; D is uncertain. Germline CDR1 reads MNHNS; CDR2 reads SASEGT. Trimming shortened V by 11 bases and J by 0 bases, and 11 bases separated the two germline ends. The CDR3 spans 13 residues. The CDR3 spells CASVSVSNQPQHF. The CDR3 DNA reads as TGTGCCTCCGTCTCGGTTAGCAATCAGCCCCAGCATTTT.

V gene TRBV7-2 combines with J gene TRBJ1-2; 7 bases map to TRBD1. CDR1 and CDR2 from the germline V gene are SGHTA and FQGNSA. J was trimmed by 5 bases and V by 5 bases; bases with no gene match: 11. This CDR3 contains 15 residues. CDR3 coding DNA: TGTGCCAGCAGCCCAAATGGCCAGGGACAGTATGGCTACACCTTC. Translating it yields CASSPNGQGQYGYTF.

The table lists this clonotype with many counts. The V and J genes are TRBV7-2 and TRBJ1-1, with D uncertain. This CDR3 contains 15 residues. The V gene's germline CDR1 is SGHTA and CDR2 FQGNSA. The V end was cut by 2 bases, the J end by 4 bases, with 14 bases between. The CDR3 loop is CASSLNGPVGTEAFF. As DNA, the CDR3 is TGTGCCAGCAGCTTAAATGGACCCGTGGGCACTGAAGCTTTCTTT.

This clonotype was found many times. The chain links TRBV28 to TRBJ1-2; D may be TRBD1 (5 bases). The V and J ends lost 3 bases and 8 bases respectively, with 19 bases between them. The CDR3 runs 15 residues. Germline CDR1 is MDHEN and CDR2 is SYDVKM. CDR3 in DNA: TGTGCCAGCAGTTTTTCGGGATCGGCGGGGCGGGGCTACACCTTC. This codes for CASSFSGSAGRGYTF.

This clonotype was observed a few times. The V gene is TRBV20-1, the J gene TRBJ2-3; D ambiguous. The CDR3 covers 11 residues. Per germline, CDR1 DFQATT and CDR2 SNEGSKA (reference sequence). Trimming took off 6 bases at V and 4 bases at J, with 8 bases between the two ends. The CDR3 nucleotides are TGCAGTGCCGCATCGCCAGATACGCAGTATTTT. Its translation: CSAASPDTQYF.